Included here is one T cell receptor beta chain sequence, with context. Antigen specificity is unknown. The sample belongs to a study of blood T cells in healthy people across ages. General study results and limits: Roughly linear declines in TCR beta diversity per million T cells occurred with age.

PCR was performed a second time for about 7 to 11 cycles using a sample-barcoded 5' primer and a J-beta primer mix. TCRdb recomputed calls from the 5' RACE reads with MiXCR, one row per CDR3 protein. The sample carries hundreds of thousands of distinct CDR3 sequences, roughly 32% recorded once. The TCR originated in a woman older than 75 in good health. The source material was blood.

CDR3 loop: CASSSIQGGYGYTF. The CDR3 DNA reads as TGCGCCAGCAGCTCGATCCAGGGGGGATATGGCTACACCTTC. The chain couples TRBV5-1 to TRBJ1-2; 7 bases agree with TRBD1. CDR3 length equals 14 residues. From germline, CDR1 is SGHRS and CDR2 YFSETQ. V lost 3 bases and J lost 5; bases outside the gene matches: 7.